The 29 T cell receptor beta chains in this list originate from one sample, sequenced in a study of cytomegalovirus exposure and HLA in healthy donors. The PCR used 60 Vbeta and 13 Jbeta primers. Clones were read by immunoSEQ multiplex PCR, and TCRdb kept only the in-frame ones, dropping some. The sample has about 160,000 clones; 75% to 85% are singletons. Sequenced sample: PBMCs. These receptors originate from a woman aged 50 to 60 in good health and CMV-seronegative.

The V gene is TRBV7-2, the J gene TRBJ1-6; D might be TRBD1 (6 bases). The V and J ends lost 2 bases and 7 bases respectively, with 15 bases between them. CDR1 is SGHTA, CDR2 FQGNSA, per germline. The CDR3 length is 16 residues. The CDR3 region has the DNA TGTGCCAGCAGCTTACTGGACAGCAAGGGAAATTCACCCCTCCACTTT. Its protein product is CASSLLDSKGNSPLHF.

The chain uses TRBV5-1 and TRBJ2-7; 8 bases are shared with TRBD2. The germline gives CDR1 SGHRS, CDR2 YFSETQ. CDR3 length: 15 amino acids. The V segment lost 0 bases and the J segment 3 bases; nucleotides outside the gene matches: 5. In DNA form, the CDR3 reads TGCGCCAGCAGCTTGGGCGGGGGGTCCAACTACGAGCAGTACTTC. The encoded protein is CASSLGGGSNYEQYF.

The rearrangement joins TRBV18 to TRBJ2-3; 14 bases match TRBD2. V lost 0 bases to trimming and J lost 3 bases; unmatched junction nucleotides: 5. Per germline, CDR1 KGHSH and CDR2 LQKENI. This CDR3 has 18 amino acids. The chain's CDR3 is CASSPPGLAGDWTDTQYF. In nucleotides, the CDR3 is TGTGCCAGCTCACCACCGGGACTAGCGGGGGATTGGACAGATACGCAGTATTTT.

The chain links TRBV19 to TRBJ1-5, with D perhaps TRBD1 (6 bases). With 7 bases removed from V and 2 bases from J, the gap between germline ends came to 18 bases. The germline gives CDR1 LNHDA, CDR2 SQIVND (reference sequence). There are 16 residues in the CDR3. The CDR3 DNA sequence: TGTGCCAGTAACAGGCAGGGGATTACGGGCAATCAGCCCCAGCATTTT. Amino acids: CASNRQGITGNQPQHF.

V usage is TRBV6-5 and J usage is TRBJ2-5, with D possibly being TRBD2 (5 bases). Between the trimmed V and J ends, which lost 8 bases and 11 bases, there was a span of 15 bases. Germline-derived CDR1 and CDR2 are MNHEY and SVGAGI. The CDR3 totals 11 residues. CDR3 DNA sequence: TGTGCCAGCGGACGGGCCGGGGAGCAGTACTTC. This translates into CASGRAGEQYF.

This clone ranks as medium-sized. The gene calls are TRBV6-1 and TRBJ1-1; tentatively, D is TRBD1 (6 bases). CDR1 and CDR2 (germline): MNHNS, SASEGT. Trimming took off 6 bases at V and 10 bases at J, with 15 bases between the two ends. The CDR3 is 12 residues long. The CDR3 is CASRDDRPGAFF. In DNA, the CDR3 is TGTGCCAGCAGAGACGACAGGCCGGGAGCTTTCTTT.

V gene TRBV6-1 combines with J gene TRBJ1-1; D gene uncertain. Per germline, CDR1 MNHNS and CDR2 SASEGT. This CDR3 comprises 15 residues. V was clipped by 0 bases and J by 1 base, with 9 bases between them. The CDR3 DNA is TGTGCCAGCAGTGAAGCATCCCAGGCGAACACTGAAGCTTTCTTT. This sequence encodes CASSEASQANTEAFF.

The CDR3 loop is CAWSSRGTEAFF. The CDR3, as DNA: TGTGCCTGGAGCTCTCGGGGGACTGAAGCTTTCTTT. The chain joins TRBV30 to TRBJ1-1, with D perhaps TRBD1 (5 bases). The germline CDR1 and CDR2 sequences are GTSNPN and SVGIG (reference sequence). Trimming stripped 3 bases from V and 5 bases from J, with 10 bases between. The CDR3 is 12 residues long.

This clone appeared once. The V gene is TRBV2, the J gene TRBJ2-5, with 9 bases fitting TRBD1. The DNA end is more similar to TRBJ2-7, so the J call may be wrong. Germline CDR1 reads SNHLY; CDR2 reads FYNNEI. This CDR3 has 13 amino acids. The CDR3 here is CASRGTGTHEQYF. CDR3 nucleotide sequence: TGTGCCAGCAGGGGGACAGGGACCCACGAGCAGTACTTC.

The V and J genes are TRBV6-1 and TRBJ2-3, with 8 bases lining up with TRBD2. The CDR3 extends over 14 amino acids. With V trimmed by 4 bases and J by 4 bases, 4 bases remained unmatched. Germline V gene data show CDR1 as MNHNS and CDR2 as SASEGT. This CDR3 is CASSAGGPPDTQYF. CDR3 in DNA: TGTGCCAGCAGTGCGGGAGGGCCCCCAGATACGCAGTATTTT.

The CDR3 spells CASSFLADTYEQYF. For the CDR3, the DNA is TGTGCCAGCAGTTTCCTGGCGGATACCTACGAGCAGTACTTC. The chain combines TRBV27 with TRBJ2-5; D call uncertain. The better agreement between TRBJ2-7 and the DNA end casts doubt on the J call. The CDR3 totals 14 residues. Germline V gene sequence: CDR1 MNHEY, CDR2 SMNVEV (reference sequence).

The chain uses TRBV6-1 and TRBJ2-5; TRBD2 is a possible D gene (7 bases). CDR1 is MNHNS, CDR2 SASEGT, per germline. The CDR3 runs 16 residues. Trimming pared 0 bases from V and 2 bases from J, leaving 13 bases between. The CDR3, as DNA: TGTGCCAGCAGTGAAGCTCCAGGGAGGGGGCAAGAGACCCAGTACTTC. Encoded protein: CASSEAPGRGQETQYF.

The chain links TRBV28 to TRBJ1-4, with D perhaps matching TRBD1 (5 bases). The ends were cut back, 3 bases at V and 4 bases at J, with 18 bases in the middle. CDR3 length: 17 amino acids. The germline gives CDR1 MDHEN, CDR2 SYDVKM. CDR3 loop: CASSLPAWGERNEKLFF. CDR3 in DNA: TGTGCCAGCAGTTTGCCCGCTTGGGGGGAACGTAATGAAAAACTGTTTTTT.

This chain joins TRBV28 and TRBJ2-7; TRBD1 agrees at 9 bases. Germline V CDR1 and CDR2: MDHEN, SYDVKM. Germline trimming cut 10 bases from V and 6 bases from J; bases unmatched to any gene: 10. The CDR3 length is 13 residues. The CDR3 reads CATTRDRVGEQYF. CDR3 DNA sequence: TGTGCCACTACCAGGGACAGGGTAGGCGAGCAGTACTTC.

Written as DNA, the CDR3 is TGTGCCAGCAGCTTTACACTAGCGGGAGGTACCGGGGAGCTGTTTTTT. Translation: CASSFTLAGGTGELFF. The V gene is TRBV7-9, the J gene TRBJ2-2, with 12 nucleotides matching TRBD2. The CDR3 extends over 16 amino acids. CDR1 SEHNR and CDR2 FQNEAQ come from the germline V gene (reference sequence). V was pared by 3 bases and J by 5 bases, with 4 bases of the junction left unmatched.

The CDR3 region is CASSPGTGNYGYTF. The CDR3 coding sequence is TGTGCCAGCTCACCCGGGACAGGGAACTATGGCTACACCTTC. This chain connects TRBV18 to TRBJ1-2, with 9 nucleotides matching TRBD1. Germline V gene sequence: CDR1 KGHSH, CDR2 LQKENI. The CDR3 consists of 14 residues. V was clipped by 3 bases and J by 2 bases; unmatched bases: 1.

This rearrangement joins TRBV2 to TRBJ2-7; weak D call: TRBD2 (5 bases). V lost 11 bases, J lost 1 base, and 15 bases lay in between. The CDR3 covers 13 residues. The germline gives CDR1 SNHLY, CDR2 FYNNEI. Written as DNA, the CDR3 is TGTGCCGGGAGCGTAGGGCGGTCCTACGAGCAGTACTTC. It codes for CAGSVGRSYEQYF. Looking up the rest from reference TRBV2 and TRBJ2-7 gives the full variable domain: EPEVTQTPSHQVTQMGQEVILRCVPISNHLYFYWYRQILGQKVEFLVSFYNNEISEKSEIFDDQFSVERPDGSNFTLKIRSTKLEDSAMYFCAGSVGRSYEQYFGPGTRLTVT.

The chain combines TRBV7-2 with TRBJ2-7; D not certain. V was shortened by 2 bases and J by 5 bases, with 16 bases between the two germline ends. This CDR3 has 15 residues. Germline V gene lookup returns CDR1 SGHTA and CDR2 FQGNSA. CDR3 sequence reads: CASSLTPWAPHEQYF. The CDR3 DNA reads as TGTGCCAGCAGCTTAACCCCGTGGGCTCCCCACGAGCAGTACTTC.

The CDR3 here is CASSRGLAQDTGELFF. CDR3 bases: TGTGCCAGTAGTAGGGGACTAGCCCAGGACACCGGGGAGCTGTTTTTT. The rearrangement joins TRBV19 to TRBJ2-2; 9 bases map to TRBD2. Germline trimming cut 4 bases from V and 3 bases from J; bases unmatched to any gene: 6. CDR3 length equals 16 residues. Germline CDR1 LNHDA, CDR2 SQIVND (reference sequence).

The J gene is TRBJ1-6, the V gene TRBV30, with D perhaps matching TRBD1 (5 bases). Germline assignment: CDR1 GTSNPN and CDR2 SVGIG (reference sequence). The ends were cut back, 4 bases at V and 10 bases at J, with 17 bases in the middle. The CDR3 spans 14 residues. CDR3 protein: CAWNPSIRGSPLHF. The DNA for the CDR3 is TGTGCCTGGAACCCGTCAATAAGGGGCTCACCCCTCCACTTT.

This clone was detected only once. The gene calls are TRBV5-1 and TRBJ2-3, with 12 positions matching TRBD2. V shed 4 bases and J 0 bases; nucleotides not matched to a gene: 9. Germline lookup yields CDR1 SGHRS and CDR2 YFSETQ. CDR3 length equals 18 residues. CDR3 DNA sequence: TGCGCCAGCAGCCCCGGACTAGCGGGGACCTCTAGCACAGATACGCAGTATTTT. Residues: CASSPGLAGTSSTDTQYF.

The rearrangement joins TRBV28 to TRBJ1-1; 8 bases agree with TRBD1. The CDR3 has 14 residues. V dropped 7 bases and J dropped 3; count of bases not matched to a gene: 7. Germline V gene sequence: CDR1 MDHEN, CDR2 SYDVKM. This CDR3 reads CASKKTGAYTEAFF. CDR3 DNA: TGTGCCAGCAAGAAGACAGGGGCTTACACTGAAGCTTTCTTT.

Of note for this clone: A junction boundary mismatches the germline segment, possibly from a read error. CDR3 region: CSSSPSQGFSPLHF. CDR3 DNA sequence: TGTTCCAGCAGCCCTTCACAGGGGTTCTCACCCCTCCACTTT. The chain recombines TRBV7-9 with TRBJ1-6; 7 bases are shared with TRBD1. The CDR3 extends over 14 amino acids. CDR1 is SEHNR, CDR2 FQNEAQ, per germline (reference sequence). Looking up the rest from reference TRBV7-9 and TRBJ1-6 gives the full variable domain: DTGVSQNPRHKITKRGQNVTFRCDPISEHNRLYWYRQTLGQGPEFLTYFQNEAQLEKSRLLSDRFSAERPKGSFSTLEIQRTEQGDSAMYLCSSSPSQGFSPLHFGNGTRLTVT.

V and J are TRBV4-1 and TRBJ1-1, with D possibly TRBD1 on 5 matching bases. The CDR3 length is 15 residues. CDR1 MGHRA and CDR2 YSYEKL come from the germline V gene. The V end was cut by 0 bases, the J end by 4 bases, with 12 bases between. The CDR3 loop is CASSQEWGRSTEAFF. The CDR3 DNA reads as TGCGCCAGCAGCCAAGAGTGGGGGAGGAGCACTGAAGCTTTCTTT.

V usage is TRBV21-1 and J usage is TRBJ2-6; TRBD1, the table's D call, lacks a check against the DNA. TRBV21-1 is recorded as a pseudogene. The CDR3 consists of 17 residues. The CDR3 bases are TGTGCCAGCAGCAAAGTGGCAGGGGTGGTGGGGGCCAACGTCCTGACTTTC. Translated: CASSKVAGVVGANVLTF.

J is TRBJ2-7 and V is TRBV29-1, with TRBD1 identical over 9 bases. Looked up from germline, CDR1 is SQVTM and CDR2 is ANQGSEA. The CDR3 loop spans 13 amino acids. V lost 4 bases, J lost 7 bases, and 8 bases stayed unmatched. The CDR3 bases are TGCAGCGTTGTGGTGACAGGGGGTAGGGAGCAGTACTTC. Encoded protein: CSVVVTGGREQYF.

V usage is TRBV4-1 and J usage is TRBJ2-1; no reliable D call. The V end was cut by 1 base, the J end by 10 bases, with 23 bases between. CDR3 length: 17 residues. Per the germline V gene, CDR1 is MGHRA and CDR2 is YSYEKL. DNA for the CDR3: TGCGCCAGCAGCCAAGCACCACCTAACCTGCTAGTCGGGGAGCAGTTCTTC. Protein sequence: CASSQAPPNLLVGEQFF.

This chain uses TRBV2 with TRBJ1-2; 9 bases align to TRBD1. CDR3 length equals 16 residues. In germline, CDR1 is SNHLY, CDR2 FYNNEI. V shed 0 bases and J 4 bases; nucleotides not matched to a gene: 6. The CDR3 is CASSEAPDRGSYGYTF. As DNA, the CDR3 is TGTGCCAGCAGTGAAGCGCCGGACAGGGGATCCTATGGCTACACCTTC.

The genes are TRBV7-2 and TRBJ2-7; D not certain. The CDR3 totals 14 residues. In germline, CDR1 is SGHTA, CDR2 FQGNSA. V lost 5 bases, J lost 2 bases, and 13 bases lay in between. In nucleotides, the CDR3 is TGTGCCAGCAGCCCGGTTAGTCCCCCCTACGAGCAGTACTTC. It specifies CASSPVSPPYEQYF. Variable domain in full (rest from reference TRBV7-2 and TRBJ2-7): GAGVSQSPSNKVTEKGKDVELRCDPISGHTALYWYRQSLGQGLEFLIYFQGNSAPDKSGLPSDRFSAERTGGSVSTLTIQRTQQEDSAVYLCASSPVSPPYEQYFGPGTRLTVT.